This T cell receptor (beta chain) emerged from a study of blood T cell repertoires in COVID-19 (dated by TCRdb to 2018 to 2020). In terms of the full investigation: Samples covering the acute and convalescent phases of COVID-19 were provided by collaborators in the United States, Italy and Spain. The material from the prospective study consisted of cDNA or gDNA derived from T cells, B-cell-depleted T cells, or PBMCs. Deeply sampled blood TCRbeta repertoires from subjects exposed to, actively infected with, or recovered from COVID-19 were included in the dataset. The repertoires were released in a freely available public database meant as a resource for research on the immune response to SARS-CoV-2. The samples were drawn from two sources: the first 160 participants of the ongoing ImmuneRACE study, and some 1,300 subjects contributed by 6 global collaborators. A de-identified subject ID, COVID-19 status, age in years and sex were almost always included in the sample metadata. Where available, HLA class I and class II types were obtained from metadata supplied by the sample provider rather than from assay-based typing. Findings and caveats that apply to the study as a whole: How much clinical and demographic metadata was included differed by source and by participant, and the metadata was provided uncurated.

TCRbeta CDR3 regions were amplified from genomic DNA by means of the immunoSEQ Assay, a bias-controlled multiplex PCR. The original pipeline was this. Nucleated cell counts per sample were estimated from amplification of reference gene primers within the assay. To quantify the absolute abundance of each unique TCRbeta CDR3 rearrangement, sequence reads were collapsed and filtered. For each sample, productive Simpson clonality was calculated as the square root of Simpson's diversity index across productive rearrangements. Imported from immuneACCESS, the table was reduced by TCRdb to in-frame sequences with V and J called. These copies leave out some clones; in studies compared against another copy, an unresolved V gene accounts for under half, and the cause of the remainder is not known. That table is the source of V, J and clone size, and D and trimming were worked out from the DNA. The table for this sample lists fewer than 150,000 clones; around 82% of them were counted only once. The leading ten clones occupy roughly 7.3% of the sample.

The CDR3 numbers 16 residues from cysteine through phenylalanine. Just CDR3 DNA is preserved here, 48 bases in frame from base 1. At the junction V is shortened by 0 bases and J by 8 bases, with 15 bases in between. About this clone: The antigen it binds to is not known. Per-base quality was not reported, and no clone a single base away is much larger than it.

Collaborating institutions collected whole blood in K2EDTA tubes following their own protocols. For TCRbeta analysis, collaborator samples were shipped as frozen whole blood, as isolated PBMCs, or as DNA extracted from either sample type. Recombination connected TRBV5-3 to TRBJ1-6, with the D gene call left open. TRBV5-3 is labeled an ORF, and its function is uncertain. What was sequenced was peripheral blood. The clonotype originates from a human donor in a cohort sampled during active COVID-19. The encoded CDR3 is CARSLAAAPGYSPLHF. The nucleotide sequence is given as TGTGCCAGAAGCTTGGCGGCAGCGCCCGGGTATTCACCCCTCCACTTT.